This is a list of T cell receptor beta chains from one sample in a study of prognosis after radiotherapy for stage I lung cancer. TCRdb redid the calling of the multiplex PCR reads with MiXCR, one entry per CDR3 protein. This table holds some 35,000 distinct CDR3 sequences, 25% to 40% found once. The sample consisted of PBMCs, taken before or after stereotactic body radiation therapy (not recorded which). The receptors here all came from a donor over 45 with non-small cell lung cancer. CDR3s include the opening cysteine and the closing phenylalanine or tryptophan. A D gene is named only where the DNA matches it firmly. The size entry gives once, few, many, or a class for an expanded clone.

j_call: TRBJ2-7; v_call: TRBV20-1; cdr3_length: 12; d_call: .; clone_size: many; cdr3_nt: TGCAGTGGTTCCTTCGCGAGCTACGAGCAGTACTTC; cdr3_aa: CSGSFASYEQYF
j_call: TRBJ2-2; v_call: TRBV29-1; cdr3_length: 15; d_call: .; clone_size: many; cdr3_nt: TGCAGCGTTGAAAGCGGGACAGGTAACACCGGGGAGCTGTTTTTT; cdr3_aa: CSVESGTGNTGELFF
j_call: TRBJ1-2; v_call: TRBV28; cdr3_length: 16; d_call: TRBD1; clone_size: many; cdr3_nt: TGTGCCAGCAGTTTGGACAGGGGGCAAGCTAACTATGGCTACACCTTC; cdr3_aa: CASSLDRGQANYGYTF
j_call: TRBJ1-2; v_call: TRBV4-3; cdr3_length: 15; d_call: .; clone_size: many; cdr3_nt: TGCGCCAGCAGCCAAGTAGTAACGGCGGCTCTTGGCTACACCTTC; cdr3_aa: CASSQVVTAALGYTF
j_call: TRBJ2-1; v_call: TRBV18; cdr3_length: 14; d_call: TRBD1; clone_size: many; cdr3_nt: TGTGCCAGCTCACCCGGACAGGGGGCGGGTGAGCAGTTCTTC; cdr3_aa: CASSPGQGAGEQFF
j_call: TRBJ1-3; v_call: TRBV9; cdr3_length: 15; d_call: .; clone_size: many; cdr3_nt: TGTGCCAGCAGCGTACTTGGAAGCTCTGGAAACACCATATATTTT; cdr3_aa: CASSVLGSSGNTIYF
j_call: TRBJ2-7; v_call: TRBV19; cdr3_length: 13; d_call: TRBD1; clone_size: many; cdr3_nt: TGTGCCAGTAGTATGGGACAGAGTTACGAGCAGTACTTC; cdr3_aa: CASSMGQSYEQYF
j_call: TRBJ1-1; v_call: TRBV28; cdr3_length: 17; d_call: TRBD1; clone_size: many; cdr3_nt: TGTGCCAGCAGTCTATTCAACAGGGGGTTGATGAACACTGAAGCTTTCTTT; cdr3_aa: CASSLFNRGLMNTEAFF
j_call: TRBJ2-7; v_call: TRBV20-1; cdr3_length: 13; d_call: TRBD1; clone_size: many; cdr3_nt: TGCAGTGCTACCCGGGACAGAGTGTTCGAGCAGTACTTC; cdr3_aa: CSATRDRVFEQYF
j_call: TRBJ2-1; v_call: TRBV7-2; cdr3_length: 13; d_call: TRBD1; clone_size: many; cdr3_nt: TGTGCCAGCAGCTGGTCAGGGGGCCGTGAGCAGTTCTTC; cdr3_aa: CASSWSGGREQFF